Given below is one TCR beta chain in context. The clone's antigen remains unknown. No much larger clonotype is one base removed from it; base qualities were not supplied. According to the germline V gene (reference sequence), CDR1 reads LNHDA and CDR2 reads SQIVND. V was cut back by 0 bases and J by 4 bases, leaving a gap of 12 bases between them. Its CDR3 holds 15 amino acids, cysteine through phenylalanine. Only the CDR3 DNA is retained, 45 bases long and in frame from the first base. This sample stems from a study of T cells in Graves' hyperthyroidism and ophthalmopathy (dated by TCRdb to about 2019). As for the study more broadly: Peripheral blood samples were taken at initial diagnosis, before any treatment was given. To identify distinguishing TCR V-J signatures, a discovery cohort of 90 to 100 patients was used, comprising 43 with Graves' ophthalmopathy and around 57 with stable Graves' hyperthyroidism. Whether ophthalmopathy could be predicted prospectively was tested in an independent validation cohort made up of 18 to 20 hyperthyroidism patients plus 17 patients who later progressed to ophthalmopathy. The roughly 94 discovery patients were randomly split 7:3 into training and test sets. In addition, the study compared T-cell repertoires in thyroid tissue and in blood from roughly 6 Graves' hyperthyroidism patients. Once sampling was done, hyperthyroidism patients were given methimazole at a starting dose of 30 mg daily, whereas ophthalmopathy patients were given high-dose intravenous methylprednisolone. TCR Vbeta CDR3 sequencing of 135 peripheral blood samples (roughly 41 ophthalmopathy, under 80 hyperthyroidism and some 17 progressor patients) is reported in the paper.

What the research found in general, with its limitations: A 13 V-J signature model separated ophthalmopathy from stable hyperthyroidism, with about 88% sensitivity and about 81% specificity in cross-validation and 80%/75% in testing. Sample size was not statistically predetermined, and blinding of investigators to group allocation was not performed. In validation, the model predicted progression to ophthalmopathy a median of approximately 6.6 months before onset, with roughly 71% sensitivity and about 72% specificity. Most expanded thyroid clonotypes (frequency above 0.001) were also detected in blood, suggesting blood repertoires may reflect thyroid immune responses.

A patient counted as having stable Graves' hyperthyroidism if no progression to ophthalmopathy occurred over 18 months of follow-up. Hyperthyroidism patients were newly diagnosed, had a disease duration of under 2 months, and were aged 18 to 65 years. Any patient with an uncontrolled infection, another autoimmune disease, pregnancy or lactation was excluded. Diagnoses relied on clinical symptoms, serum thyroxine and TRAb, thyroid ultrasound and orbital computed tomography. PBMCs were separated from 7.5 to 10 ml of fresh peripheral blood using Ficoll-Paque density gradient centrifugation. Trizol reagent was used to extract total RNA, and RNA quality was then checked on an Agilent 2100 Bioanalyzer. The TCR beta CDR3 regions were amplified from RNA transcripts. For the first round of RT-PCR on the TCR CDR3, the HTBI primer set was used together with the Qiagen OneStep RT-PCR kit. A second multiplex PCR round built the libraries, followed by size selection and purification. Libraries were sequenced paired-end with 100 bp reads on an Illumina HiSeq2000. From the authors' description of their analysis: SOAPnuke was used to process the raw data, with reads discarded if the reads contained adapters or uncalled bases, had a mean Phred below 15, or lacked an exact constant-primer or identifier match. High-quality paired reads were merged with COPE v1.2.5, and unique nucleotide sequences were defined as clonotypes. Clonotypes were aligned to IMGT TRBV, TRBD and TRBJ reference segments using MiTCR v1.1. The analysis was restricted to V-J combinations with a frequency above 0.0001, which together covered 99% to 99.2% of the repertoires. The TCS score was defined as F50 (clonal expansion) divided by E x V (chaos), with BLOSUM62-based TCRdist calculated between CDR3 peptides within each V-J. Welch's t-statistics and random forest reduced 514 V-J features to about 13, which were used in a naive Bayes classifier (R e1071). The similarity between thyroid and blood repertoires was quantified using the Morisita-Horn index. The public reads were reprocessed in TCRdb via fastp at Q25 and MiXCR, keeping in-frame beta chains. Rows with a matching CDR3 protein are joined into one entry that keeps the most common DNA and genes. In this record, the V and J calls reflect TCRdb's handling and not the investigators' own analysis. The sample includes hundreds of thousands of distinct CDR3 sequences, with just over 35% observed a single time. Of the sample, roughly 30% is held by the ten largest clones.

Sequences were obtained from blood. The V and J segments used are TRBV19 and TRBJ1-1, with the D gene call left open. The sequence was collected from a woman in her 40s with Graves' hyperthyroidism. The bases are TGTGCCAGTAGTATAGATCAAGGAGCGCTCACTGAAGCTTTCTTT. Protein translation: CASSIDQGALTEAFF.